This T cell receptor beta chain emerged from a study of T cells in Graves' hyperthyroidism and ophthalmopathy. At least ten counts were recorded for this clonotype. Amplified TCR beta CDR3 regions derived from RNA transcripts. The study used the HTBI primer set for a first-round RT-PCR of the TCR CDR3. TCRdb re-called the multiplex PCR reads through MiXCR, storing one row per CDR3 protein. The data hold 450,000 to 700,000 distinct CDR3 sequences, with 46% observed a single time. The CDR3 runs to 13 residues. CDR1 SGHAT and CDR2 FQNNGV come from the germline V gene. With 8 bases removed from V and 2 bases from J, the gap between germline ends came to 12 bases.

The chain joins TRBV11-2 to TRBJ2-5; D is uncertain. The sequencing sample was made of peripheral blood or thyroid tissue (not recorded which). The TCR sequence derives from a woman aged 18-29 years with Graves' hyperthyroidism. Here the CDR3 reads CASFHYGQETQYF. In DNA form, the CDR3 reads TGTGCCAGCTTTCACTACGGGCAAGAGACCCAGTACTTC.